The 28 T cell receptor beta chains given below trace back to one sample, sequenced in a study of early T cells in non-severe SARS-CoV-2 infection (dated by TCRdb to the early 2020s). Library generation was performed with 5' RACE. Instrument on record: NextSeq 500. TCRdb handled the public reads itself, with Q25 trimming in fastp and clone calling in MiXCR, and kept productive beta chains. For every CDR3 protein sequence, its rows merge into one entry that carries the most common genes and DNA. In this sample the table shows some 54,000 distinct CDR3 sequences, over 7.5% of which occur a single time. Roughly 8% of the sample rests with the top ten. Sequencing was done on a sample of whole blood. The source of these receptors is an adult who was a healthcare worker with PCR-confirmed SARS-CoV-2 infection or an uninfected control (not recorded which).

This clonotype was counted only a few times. The CDR3 DNA sequence: TGTGCCAGCAGCTTAGGGGCTAGCGGCCCCCAGGGTGGGCAGTACTTC. Translating gives CASSLGASGPQGGQYF. The chain joins TRBV7-2 to TRBJ2-7, with 7 nucleotides matching TRBD2. The germline V gene has CDR1 SGHTA and CDR2 FQGNSA. V shed 1 base, J shed 9 bases, and the junction held 15 bases outside the gene matches. This CDR3 region has 16 residues.

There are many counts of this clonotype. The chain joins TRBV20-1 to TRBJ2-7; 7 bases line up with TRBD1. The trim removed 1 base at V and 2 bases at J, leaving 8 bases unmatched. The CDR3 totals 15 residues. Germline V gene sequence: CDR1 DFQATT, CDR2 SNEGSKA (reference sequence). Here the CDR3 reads CSARADRNKPYEQYF. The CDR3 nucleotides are TGCAGTGCTAGAGCGGACAGGAACAAACCCTACGAGCAGTACTTC.

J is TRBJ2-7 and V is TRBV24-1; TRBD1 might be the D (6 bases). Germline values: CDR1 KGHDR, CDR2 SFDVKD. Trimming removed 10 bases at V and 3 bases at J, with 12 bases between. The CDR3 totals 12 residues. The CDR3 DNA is TGTGCCACAAAGGACAGATACTACGAGCAGTACTTC. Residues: CATKDRYYEQYF.

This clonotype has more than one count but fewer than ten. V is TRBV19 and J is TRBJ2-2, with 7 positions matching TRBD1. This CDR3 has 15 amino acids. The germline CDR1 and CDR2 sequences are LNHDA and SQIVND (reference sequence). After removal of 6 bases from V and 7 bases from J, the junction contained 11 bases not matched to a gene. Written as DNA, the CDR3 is TGTGCCAGTAGCCACACCGGGACAGTTCTCGGGGAGCTGTTTTTT. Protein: CASSHTGTVLGELFF.

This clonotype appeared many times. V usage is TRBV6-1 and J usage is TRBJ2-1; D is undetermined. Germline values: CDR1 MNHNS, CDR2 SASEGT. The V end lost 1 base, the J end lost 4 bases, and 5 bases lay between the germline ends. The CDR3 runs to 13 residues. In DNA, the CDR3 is TGTGCCAGCAGTGAAGGGTTTTACAATGAGCAGTTCTTC. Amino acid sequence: CASSEGFYNEQFF.

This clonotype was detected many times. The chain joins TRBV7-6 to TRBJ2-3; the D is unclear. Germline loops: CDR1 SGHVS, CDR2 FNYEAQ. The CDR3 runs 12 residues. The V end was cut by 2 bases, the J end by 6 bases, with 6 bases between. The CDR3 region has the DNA TGTGCCAGCAGCTTACTACGGGATACGCAGTATTTT. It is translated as CASSLLRDTQYF.

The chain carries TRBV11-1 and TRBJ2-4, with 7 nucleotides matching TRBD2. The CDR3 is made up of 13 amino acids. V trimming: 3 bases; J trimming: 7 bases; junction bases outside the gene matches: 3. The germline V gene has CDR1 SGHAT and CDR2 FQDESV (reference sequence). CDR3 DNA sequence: TGTGCCAGCAGCTTGGGAGGGTTGAACATTCAGTACTTC. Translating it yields CASSLGGLNIQYF.

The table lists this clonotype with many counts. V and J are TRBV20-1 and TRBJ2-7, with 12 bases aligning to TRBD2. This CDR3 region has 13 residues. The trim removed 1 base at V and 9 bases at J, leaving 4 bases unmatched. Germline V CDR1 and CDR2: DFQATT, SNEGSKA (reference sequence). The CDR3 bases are TGCAGTGCTAGAGGACTAGCGGGAGTCGGGCAGTACTTC. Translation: CSARGLAGVGQYF.

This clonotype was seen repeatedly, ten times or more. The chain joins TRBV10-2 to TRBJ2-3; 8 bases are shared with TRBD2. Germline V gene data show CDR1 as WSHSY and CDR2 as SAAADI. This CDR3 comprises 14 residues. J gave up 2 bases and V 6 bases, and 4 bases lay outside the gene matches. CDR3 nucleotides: TGCGCCAGCAGCCCGACTAGCGCCACAGATACGCAGTATTTT. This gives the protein CASSPTSATDTQYF.

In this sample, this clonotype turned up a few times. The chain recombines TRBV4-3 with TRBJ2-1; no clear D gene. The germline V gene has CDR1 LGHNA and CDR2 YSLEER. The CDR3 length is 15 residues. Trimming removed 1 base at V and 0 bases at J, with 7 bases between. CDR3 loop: CASSQGWGSYNEQFF. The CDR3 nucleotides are TGCGCCAGCAGCCAAGGTTGGGGCTCCTACAATGAGCAGTTCTTC.

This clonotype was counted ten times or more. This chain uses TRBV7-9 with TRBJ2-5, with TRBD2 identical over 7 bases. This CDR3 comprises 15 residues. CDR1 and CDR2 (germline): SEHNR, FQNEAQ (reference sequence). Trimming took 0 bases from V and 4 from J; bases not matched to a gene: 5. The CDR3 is CASSLAGGPGETQYF. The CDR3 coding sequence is TGTGCCAGCAGCTTAGCGGGAGGGCCGGGAGAGACCCAGTACTTC.

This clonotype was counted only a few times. The CDR3 nucleotides read TGCGCCAGCAGCTTGGAGGGCGGGAGGACAGATACGCAGTATTTT. It codes for CASSLEGGRTDTQYF. The chain has TRBV5-1 and TRBJ2-3; 8 bases map to TRBD2. Germline lookup yields CDR1 SGHRS and CDR2 YFSETQ. The CDR3 sequence is 15 residues long. The V segment lost 0 bases and the J segment 3 bases; nucleotides outside the gene matches: 3.

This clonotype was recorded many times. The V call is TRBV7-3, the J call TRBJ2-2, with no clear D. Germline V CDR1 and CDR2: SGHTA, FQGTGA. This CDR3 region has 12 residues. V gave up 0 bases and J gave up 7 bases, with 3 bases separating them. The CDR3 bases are TGTGCCAGCAGCTTAACTAACGGGGAGCTGTTTTTT. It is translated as CASSLTNGELFF.

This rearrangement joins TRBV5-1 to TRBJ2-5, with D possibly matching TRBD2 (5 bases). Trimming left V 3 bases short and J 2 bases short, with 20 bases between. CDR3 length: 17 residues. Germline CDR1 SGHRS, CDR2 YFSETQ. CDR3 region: CASSSLVLSRGQETQYF. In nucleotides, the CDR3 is TGCGCCAGCAGCTCACTAGTACTTAGTCGCGGACAAGAGACCCAGTACTTC.

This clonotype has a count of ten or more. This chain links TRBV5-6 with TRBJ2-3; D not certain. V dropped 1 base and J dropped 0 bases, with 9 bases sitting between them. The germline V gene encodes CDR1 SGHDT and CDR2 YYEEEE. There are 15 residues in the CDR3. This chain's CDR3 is CASSLPLGSTDTQYF. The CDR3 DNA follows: TGTGCCAGCAGCTTGCCGCTGGGGAGCACAGATACGCAGTATTTT.

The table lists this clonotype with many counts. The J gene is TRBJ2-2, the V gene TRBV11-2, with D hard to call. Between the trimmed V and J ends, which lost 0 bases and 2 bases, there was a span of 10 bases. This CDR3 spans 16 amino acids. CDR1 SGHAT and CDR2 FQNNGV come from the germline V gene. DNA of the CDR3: TGTGCCAGCAGCTTAGACGACCCAGGAAACACCGGGGAGCTGTTTTTT. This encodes CASSLDDPGNTGELFF. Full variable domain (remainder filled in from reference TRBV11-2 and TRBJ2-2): EAGVAQSPRYKIIEKRQSVAFWCNPISGHATLYWYQQILGQGPKLLIQFQNNGVVDDSQLPKDRFSAERLKGVDSTLKIQPAKLEDSAVYLCASSLDDPGNTGELFFGEGSRLTVL.

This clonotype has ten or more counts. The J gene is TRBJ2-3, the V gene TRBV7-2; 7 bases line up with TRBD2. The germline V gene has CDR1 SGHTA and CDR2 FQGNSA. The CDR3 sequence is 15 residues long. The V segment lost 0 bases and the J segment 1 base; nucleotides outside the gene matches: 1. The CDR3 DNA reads TGTGCCAGCAGCTTAGCCGCGGGAGGCACAGATACGCAGTATTTT. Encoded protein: CASSLAAGGTDTQYF.

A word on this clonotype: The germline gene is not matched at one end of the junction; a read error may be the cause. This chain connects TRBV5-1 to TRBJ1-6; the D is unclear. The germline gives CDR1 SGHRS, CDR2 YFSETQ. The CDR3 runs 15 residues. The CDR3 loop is CASGFSGSGDSPLHF. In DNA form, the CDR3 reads TGCGCCAGCGGCTTCTCGGGCTCGGGTGATTCACCCCTCCACTTT.

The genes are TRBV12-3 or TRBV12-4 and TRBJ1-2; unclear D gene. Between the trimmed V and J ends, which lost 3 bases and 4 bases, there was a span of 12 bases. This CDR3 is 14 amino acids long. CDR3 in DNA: TGTGCCAGCAGTTTGACGCTGGGGAGCTATGGCTACACCTTC. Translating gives CASSLTLGSYGYTF.

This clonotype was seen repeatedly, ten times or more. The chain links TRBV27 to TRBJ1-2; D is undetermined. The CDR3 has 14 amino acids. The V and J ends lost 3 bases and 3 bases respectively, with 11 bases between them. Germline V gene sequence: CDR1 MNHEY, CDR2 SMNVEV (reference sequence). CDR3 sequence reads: CASSFAGNDYGYTF. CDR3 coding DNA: TGTGCCAGCAGTTTCGCGGGTAACGACTATGGCTACACCTTC.

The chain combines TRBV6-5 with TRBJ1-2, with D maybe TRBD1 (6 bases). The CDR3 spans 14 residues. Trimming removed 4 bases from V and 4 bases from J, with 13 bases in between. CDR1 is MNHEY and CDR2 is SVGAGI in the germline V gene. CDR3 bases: TGTGCCAGCAGTTCCCTAGGACAGTCCTATGGCTACACCTTC. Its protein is CASSSLGQSYGYTF.

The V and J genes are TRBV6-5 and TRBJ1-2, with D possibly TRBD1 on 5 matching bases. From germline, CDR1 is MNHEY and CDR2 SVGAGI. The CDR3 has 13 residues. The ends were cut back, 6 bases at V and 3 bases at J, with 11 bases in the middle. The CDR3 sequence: CASRPTADYGYTF. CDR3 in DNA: TGTGCCAGCAGACCGACAGCAGACTATGGCTACACCTTC.

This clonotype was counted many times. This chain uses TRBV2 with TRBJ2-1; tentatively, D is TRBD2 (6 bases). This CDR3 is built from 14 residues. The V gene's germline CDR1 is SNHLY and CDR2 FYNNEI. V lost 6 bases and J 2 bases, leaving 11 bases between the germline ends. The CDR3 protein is CASRPGLTYNEQFF. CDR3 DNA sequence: TGTGCCAGCAGGCCCGGACTAACCTACAATGAGCAGTTCTTC.

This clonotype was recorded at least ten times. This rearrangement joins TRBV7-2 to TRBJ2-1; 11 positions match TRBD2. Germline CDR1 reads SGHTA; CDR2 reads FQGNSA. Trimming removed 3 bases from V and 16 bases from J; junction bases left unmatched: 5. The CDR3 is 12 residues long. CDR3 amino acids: CASSLTTSGAFF. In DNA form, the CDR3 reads TGTGCCAGCAGCTTGACGACTAGCGGGGCCTTCTTC.

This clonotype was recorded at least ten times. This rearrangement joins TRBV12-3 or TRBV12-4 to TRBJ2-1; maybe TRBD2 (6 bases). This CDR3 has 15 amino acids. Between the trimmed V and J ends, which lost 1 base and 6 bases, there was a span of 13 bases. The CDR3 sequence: CASSLGRALSNEQFF. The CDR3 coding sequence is TGTGCCAGCAGTTTAGGGAGGGCCTTATCCAATGAGCAGTTCTTC.

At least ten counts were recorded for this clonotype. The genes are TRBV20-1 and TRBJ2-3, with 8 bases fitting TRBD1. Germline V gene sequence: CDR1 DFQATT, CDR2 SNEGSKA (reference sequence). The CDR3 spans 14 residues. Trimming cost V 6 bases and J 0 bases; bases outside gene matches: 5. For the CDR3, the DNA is TGCAGTGCAGACAGGGGACGAAGCACAGATACGCAGTATTTT. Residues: CSADRGRSTDTQYF.

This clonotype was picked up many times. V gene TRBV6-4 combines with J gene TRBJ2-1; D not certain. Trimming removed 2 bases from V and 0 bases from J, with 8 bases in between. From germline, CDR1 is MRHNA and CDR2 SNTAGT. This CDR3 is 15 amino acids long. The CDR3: CASSDKAGSYNEQFF. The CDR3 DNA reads TGTGCCAGCAGTGACAAAGCAGGCTCCTACAATGAGCAGTTCTTC.

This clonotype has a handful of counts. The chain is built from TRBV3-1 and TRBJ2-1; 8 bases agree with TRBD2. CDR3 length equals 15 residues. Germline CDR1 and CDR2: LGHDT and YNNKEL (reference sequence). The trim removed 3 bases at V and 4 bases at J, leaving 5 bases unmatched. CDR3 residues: CASSHGTSQYNEQFF. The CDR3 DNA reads TGTGCCAGCAGCCATGGGACTAGTCAGTACAATGAGCAGTTCTTC.